This note documents a single TCR beta chain sequence. The target antigen is unknown. CD4+ cell separation produced CD45RA+ naive and CD45RA-negative memory subsets. This specimen comes from a study of shared clonotypes between healthy human individuals. As for the study in general: Three plates were used per donor for CD4 naive, three for CD4 memory, two for CD8 naive and one for CD8 memory.

Per germline, CDR1 SGHVS and CDR2 FNYEAQ. There are 14 residues in the CDR3. V gave up 5 bases and J gave up 2 bases, with 9 bases separating them. The repertoire was sequenced with immunoSEQ multiplex PCR; TCRdb's copy has only in-frame clones and lacks some. This table holds 2 million to 2.5 million clones, more than 90% found once. Points from the study as a whole: Unshared clonotypes carried lower generation probabilities than those common to all four donors. Sequencing depth was expected to influence donor clonotype sharing.

Material: naive CD4+ T cells sorted from blood. Specified subset: CD45RA+ positively selected. This sequence joins TRBV7-6 and TRBJ2-2, with a tentative D call TRBD2 (6 bases). This TCR was recovered from a man between 18 and 35 years old in good health. CDR3 region: CASSPGTNTGELFF. The CDR3 nucleotides read TGTGCCAGCAGCCCAGGGACTAACACCGGGGAGCTGTTTTTT.